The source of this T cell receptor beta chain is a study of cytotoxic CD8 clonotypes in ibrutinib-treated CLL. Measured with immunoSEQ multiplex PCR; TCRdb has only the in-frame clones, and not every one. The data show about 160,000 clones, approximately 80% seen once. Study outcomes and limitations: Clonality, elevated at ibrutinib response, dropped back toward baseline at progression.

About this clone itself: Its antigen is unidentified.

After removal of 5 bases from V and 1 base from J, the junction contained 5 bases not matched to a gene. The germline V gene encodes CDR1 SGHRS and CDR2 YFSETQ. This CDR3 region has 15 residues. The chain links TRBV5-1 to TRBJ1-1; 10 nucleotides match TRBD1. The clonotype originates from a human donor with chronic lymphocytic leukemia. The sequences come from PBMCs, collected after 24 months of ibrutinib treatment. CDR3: CASRDGTGANTEAFF. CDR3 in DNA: TGCGCCAGCAGAGATGGGACAGGGGCGAACACTGAAGCTTTCTTT.